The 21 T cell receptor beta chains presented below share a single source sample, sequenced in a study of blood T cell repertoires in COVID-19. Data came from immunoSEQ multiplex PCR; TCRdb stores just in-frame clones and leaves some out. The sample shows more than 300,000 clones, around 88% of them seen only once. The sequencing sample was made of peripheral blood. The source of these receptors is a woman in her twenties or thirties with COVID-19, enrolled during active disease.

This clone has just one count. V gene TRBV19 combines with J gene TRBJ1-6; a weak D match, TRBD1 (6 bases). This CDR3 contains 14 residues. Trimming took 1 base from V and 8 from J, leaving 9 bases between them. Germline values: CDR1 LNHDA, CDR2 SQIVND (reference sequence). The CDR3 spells CASSIGPGDSPLHF. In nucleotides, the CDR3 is TGTGCCAGTAGTATAGGGCCAGGGGATTCACCCCTCCACTTT.

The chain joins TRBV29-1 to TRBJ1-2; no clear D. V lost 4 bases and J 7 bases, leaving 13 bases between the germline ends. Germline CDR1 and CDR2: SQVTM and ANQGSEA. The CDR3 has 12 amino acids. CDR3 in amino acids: CSVAPEKAGYTF. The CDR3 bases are TGCAGCGTTGCCCCTGAGAAAGCTGGCTACACCTTC.

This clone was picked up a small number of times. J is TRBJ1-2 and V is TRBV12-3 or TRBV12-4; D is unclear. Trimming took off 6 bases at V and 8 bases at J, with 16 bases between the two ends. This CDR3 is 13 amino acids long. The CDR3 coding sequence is TGTGCCAGCAGAAATGACCCTGCGGGGGGCTACACCTTC. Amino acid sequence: CASRNDPAGGYTF.

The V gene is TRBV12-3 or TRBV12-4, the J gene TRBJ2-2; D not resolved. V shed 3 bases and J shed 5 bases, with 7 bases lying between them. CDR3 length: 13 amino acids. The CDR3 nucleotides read TGTGCCAGCAGTTTCACACAGACCGGGGAGCTGTTTTTT. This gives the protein CASSFTQTGELFF.

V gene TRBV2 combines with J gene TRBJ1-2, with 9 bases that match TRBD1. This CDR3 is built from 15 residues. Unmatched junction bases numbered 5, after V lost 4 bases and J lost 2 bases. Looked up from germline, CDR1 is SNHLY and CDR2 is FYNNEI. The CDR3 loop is CASSGGTGINYGYTF. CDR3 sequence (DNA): TGTGCCAGCAGTGGAGGGACAGGGATCAACTATGGCTACACCTTC. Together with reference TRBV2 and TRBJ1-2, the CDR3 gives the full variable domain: EPEVTQTPSHQVTQMGQEVILRCVPISNHLYFYWYRQILGQKVEFLVSFYNNEISEKSEIFDDQFSVERPDGSNFTLKIRSTKLEDSAMYFCASSGGTGINYGYTFGSGTRLTVV.

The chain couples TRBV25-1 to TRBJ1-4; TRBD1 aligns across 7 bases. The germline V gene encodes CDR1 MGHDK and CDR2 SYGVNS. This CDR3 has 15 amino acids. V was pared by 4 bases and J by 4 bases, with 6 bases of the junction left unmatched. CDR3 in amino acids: CASSASGTDNEKLFF. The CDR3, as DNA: TGTGCCAGCAGTGCCTCCGGGACAGATAATGAAAAACTGTTTTTT.

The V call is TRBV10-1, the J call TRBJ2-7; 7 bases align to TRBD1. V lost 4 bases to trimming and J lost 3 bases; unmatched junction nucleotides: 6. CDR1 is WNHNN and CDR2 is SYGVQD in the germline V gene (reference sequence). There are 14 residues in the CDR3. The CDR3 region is CASSGLRTGYEQYV. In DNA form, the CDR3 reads TGCGCCAGCAGTGGTCTTAGGACAGGCTACGAGCAGTACGTC.

For the CDR3, the DNA is TGTGCCAGCAGTTCGGGGACTAGCGGAACCAATGAGCAGTTCTTC. Translated: CASSSGTSGTNEQFF. V gene TRBV27 combines with J gene TRBJ2-1; TRBD2 matches at 11 bases. There are 15 residues in the CDR3. Germline CDR1 is MNHEY and CDR2 is SMNVEV (reference sequence). J was trimmed by 6 bases and V by 4 bases; bases with no gene match: 5.

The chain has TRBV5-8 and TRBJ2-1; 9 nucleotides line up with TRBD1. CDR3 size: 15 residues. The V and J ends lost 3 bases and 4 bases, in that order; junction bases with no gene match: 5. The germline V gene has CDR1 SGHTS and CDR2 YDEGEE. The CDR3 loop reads CASSYLGTGYNEQFF. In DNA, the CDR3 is TGTGCCAGCAGCTATCTGGGGACAGGGTACAATGAGCAGTTCTTC.

The CDR3 is CASSLAHGSGANVLTF. CDR3 bases: TGTGCCAGCAGTTTAGCCCACGGCTCTGGGGCCAACGTCCTGACTTTC. This chain uses TRBV28 with TRBJ2-6; unclear D gene. Germline V CDR1 and CDR2: MDHEN, SYDVKM. The CDR3 totals 16 residues. V lost 2 bases and J 0 bases, leaving 8 bases between the germline ends.

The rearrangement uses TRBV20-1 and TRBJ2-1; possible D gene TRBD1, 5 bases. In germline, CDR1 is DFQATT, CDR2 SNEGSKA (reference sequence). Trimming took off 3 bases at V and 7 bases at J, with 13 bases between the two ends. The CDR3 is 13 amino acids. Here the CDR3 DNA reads TGCAGTGCTAGTGACACCCCAGGGAATGAGCAGTTCTTC. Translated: CSASDTPGNEQFF.

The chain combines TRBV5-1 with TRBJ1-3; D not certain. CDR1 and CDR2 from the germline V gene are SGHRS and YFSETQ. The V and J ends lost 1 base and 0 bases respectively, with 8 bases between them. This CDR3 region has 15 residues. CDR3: CASSLKASSGNTIYF. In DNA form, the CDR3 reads TGCGCCAGCAGCTTGAAGGCTAGCTCTGGAAACACCATATATTTT.

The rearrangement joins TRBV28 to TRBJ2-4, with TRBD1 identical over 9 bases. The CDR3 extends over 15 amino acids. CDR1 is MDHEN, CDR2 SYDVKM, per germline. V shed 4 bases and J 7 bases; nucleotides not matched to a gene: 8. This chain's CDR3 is CASSSRDRVGNIQYF. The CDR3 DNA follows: TGTGCCAGCAGTTCCAGGGACAGGGTCGGGAACATTCAGTACTTC.

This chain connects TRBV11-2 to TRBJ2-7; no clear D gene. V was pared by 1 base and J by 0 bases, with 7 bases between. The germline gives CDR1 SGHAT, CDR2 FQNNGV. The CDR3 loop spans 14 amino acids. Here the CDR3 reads CASSLAPSSYEQYF. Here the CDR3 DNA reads TGTGCCAGCAGCTTAGCTCCGAGCTCCTACGAGCAGTACTTC.

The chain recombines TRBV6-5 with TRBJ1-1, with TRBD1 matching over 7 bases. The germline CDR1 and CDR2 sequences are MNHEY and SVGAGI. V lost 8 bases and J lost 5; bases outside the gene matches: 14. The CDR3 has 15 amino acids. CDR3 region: CASSLYDRAGTEAFF. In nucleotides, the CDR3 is TGTGCCAGCTCACTATACGACAGGGCAGGGACTGAAGCTTTCTTT.

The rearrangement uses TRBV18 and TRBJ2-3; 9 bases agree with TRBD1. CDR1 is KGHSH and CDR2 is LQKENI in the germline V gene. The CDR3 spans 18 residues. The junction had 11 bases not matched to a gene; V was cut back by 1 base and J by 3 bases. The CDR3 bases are TGTGCCAGCTCACCACGAATAGGGACAGGGATAAAAACAGATACGCAGTATTTT. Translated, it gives CASSPRIGTGIKTDTQYF.

CDR3 sequence (DNA): TGTGCCAGCAGCTTATTCTCGGGGGGGCTGCCTGAGCAGTTCTTC. Translated: CASSLFSGGLPEQFF. The chain links TRBV7-8 to TRBJ2-1; 8 bases align to TRBD2. This CDR3 comprises 15 residues. J was trimmed by 9 bases and V by 2 bases; bases with no gene match: 9. In germline, CDR1 is SGHVS, CDR2 FQNEAQ.

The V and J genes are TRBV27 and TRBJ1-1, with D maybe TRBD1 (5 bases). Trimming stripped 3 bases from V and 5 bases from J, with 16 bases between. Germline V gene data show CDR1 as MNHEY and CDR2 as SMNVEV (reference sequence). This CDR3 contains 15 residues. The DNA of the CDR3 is TGTGCCAGCAGTTTTTCATCCCAGGGTAATACTGAAGCTTTCTTT. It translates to CASSFSSQGNTEAFF.

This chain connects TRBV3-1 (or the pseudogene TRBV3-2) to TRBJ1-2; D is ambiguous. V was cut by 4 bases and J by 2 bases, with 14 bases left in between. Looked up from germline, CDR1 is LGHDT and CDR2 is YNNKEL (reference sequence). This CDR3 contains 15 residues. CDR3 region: CASSLGLDSNYGYTF. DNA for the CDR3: TGTGCCAGCAGCCTTGGCTTGGACTCAAACTATGGCTACACCTTC.

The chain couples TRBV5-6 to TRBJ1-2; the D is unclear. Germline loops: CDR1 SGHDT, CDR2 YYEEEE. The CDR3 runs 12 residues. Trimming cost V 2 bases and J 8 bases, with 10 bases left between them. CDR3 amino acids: CASSFPQRGYTF. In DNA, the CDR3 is TGTGCCAGCAGCTTCCCCCAGCGGGGCTACACCTTC.

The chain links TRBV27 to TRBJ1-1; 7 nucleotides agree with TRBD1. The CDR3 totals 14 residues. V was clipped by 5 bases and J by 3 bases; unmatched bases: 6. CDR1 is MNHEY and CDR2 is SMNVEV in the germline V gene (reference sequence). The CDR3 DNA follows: TGTGCCAGCAGTAAGACAGGGCTTTACACTGAAGCTTTCTTT. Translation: CASSKTGLYTEAFF.